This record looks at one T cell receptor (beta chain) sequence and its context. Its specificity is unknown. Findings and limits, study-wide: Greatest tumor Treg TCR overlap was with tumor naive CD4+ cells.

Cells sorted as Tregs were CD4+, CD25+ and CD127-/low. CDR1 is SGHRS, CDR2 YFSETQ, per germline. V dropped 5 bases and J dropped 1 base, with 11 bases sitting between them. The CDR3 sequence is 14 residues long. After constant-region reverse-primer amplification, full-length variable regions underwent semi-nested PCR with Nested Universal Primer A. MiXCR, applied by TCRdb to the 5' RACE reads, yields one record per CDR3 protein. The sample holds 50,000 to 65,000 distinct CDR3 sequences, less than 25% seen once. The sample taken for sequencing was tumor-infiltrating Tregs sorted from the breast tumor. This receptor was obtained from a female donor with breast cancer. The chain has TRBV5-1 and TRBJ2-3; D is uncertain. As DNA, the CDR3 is TGCGCCAGCAGGCTACCGGGTGGCACAGATACGCAGTATTTT. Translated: CASRLPGGTDTQYF.